This TCR beta chain was identified during a study of shared clonotypes between healthy human individuals. Method: immunoSEQ multiplex PCR; TCRdb's copy keeps in-frame clones and lacks some. The sample consists of about 1 million clones, 75% of them appearing once. Looked up from germline, CDR1 is SGHDN and CDR2 is FVKESK. V gave up 4 bases and J gave up 1 base; unmatched junction bases: 9. The CDR3 has 17 amino acids. The chain has TRBV14 and TRBJ2-3; TRBD1 aligns across 9 bases. The clonotype comes from a man between 18 and 29 years old in good health. Sequencing was carried out using memory CD4+ T cells sorted from blood. Indicated subset: CD45RA-negative fraction. In DNA form, the CDR3 reads TGTGCCAGCAGCCTCCAGTCAGGGACAGGGCGCACAGATACGCAGTATTTT. It specifies CASSLQSGTGRTDTQYF.